The 28 T cell receptor beta chains reported below all come from one sample, sequenced in a study of T cell repertoires in cytomegalovirus infection. TCRdb re-analysed the reads in MiXCR, keeping a single row per CDR3 protein. This sample has a few hundred thousand distinct CDR3 sequences, with around a quarter found just once. Sequencing was done on a sample of PBMCs. The receptors here all came from a human donor in good health (CMV status not recorded). Some clones in this sample may be carry-over from other donors' samples.

In its sample, this clonotype was seen many times. The chain carries TRBV7-2 and TRBJ2-1, with a tentative D call TRBD1 (6 bases). The V gene's germline CDR1 is SGHTA and CDR2 FQGNSA. CDR3 length equals 15 residues. V lost 1 base and J 3 bases, leaving 10 bases between the germline ends. The CDR3 region is CASSLETGIYNEQFF. CDR3 sequence (DNA): TGTGCCAGCAGCTTAGAGACAGGAATCTACAATGAGCAGTTCTTC. Variable domain in full (rest from reference TRBV7-2 and TRBJ2-1): GAGVSQSPSNKVTEKGKDVELRCDPISGHTALYWYRQSLGQGLEFLIYFQGNSAPDKSGLPSDRFSAERTGGSVSTLTIQRTQQEDSAVYLCASSLETGIYNEQFFGPGTRLTVL.

This clonotype was observed a handful of times. The gene calls are TRBV27 and TRBJ2-4, with 12 positions matching TRBD1. The V gene end was trimmed by 2 bases and the J gene end by 6 bases; junction bases not matched to a gene: 11. This CDR3 is built from 18 residues. The germline V gene encodes CDR1 MNHEY and CDR2 SMNVEV (reference sequence). CDR3 amino acids: CASSLEGDRGRVRNIQYF. The CDR3 DNA reads as TGTGCCAGCAGTTTAGAGGGGGACAGGGGGCGAGTAAGAAACATTCAGTACTTC.

The chain employs TRBV19 and TRBJ2-1, with 9 bases fitting TRBD2. The CDR3 length is 17 residues. J gave up 0 bases and V 5 bases, and 8 bases lay outside the gene matches. CDR1 and CDR2 from the germline V gene are LNHDA and SQIVND (reference sequence). CDR3 bases: TGTGCCAGTAGTCCCCGGGGTAGCGGGGGCTCCTACAATGAGCAGTTCTTC. It encodes CASSPRGSGGSYNEQFF.

V usage is TRBV27 and J usage is TRBJ1-5; D not resolved. Germline loops: CDR1 MNHEY, CDR2 SMNVEV (reference sequence). V lost 2 bases to trimming and J lost 5 bases, with 16 bases between them. This CDR3 is built from 16 residues. The CDR3 loop is CASSLRATDSYQPQHF. DNA of the CDR3: TGTGCCAGCAGTTTACGCGCGACGGACTCCTATCAGCCCCAGCATTTT.

On this clonotype: Since a much larger clone is just one base distant, this may be a read error. V is TRBV7-2 and J is TRBJ2-1; either TRBD1 or TRBD2 may supply D (7 bases each). Trimming took 8 bases from V and 2 from J, leaving 16 bases between them. The CDR3 runs to 15 residues. Germline loops: CDR1 SGHTA, CDR2 FQGNSA. Here the CDR3 reads CASGLRGGTYNEQFF. The CDR3 DNA is TGTGCCAGCGGCCTCAGGGGGGGAACCTACAATGAGCAGTTCTTC.

This clonotype was counted between two and nine times. J is TRBJ2-1 and V is TRBV29-1; D might be TRBD1 (6 bases). This CDR3 has 13 residues. Deletions cut 3 bases from V and 6 bases from J, with 12 bases between. The germline CDR1 and CDR2 sequences are SQVTM and ANQGSEA. Here the CDR3 reads CSVDRQVFNEQFF. The CDR3 DNA is TGCAGCGTTGACCGACAGGTTTTCAATGAGCAGTTCTTC.

J is TRBJ2-7 and V is TRBV2, with 10 bases that match TRBD1. The CDR3 sequence is 15 residues long. J lost 3 bases, V lost 3 bases, and 5 bases had no gene match. The germline V gene has CDR1 SNHLY and CDR2 FYNNEI. CDR3: CASSDRTGGYYEQYF. As DNA, the CDR3 is TGTGCCAGCAGTGATCGGACAGGGGGGTACTACGAGCAGTACTTC.

This rearrangement joins TRBV7-9 to TRBJ2-1, with D possibly being TRBD2 (6 bases). Per the germline V gene, CDR1 is SEHNR and CDR2 is FQNEAQ (reference sequence). The CDR3 sequence is 15 residues long. V lost 0 bases, J lost 8 bases, and 14 bases lay in between. The DNA of the CDR3 is TGTGCCAGCAGCTTAGCGCGGGTTTCGGGGGATGAGCAGTTCTTC. This sequence encodes CASSLARVSGDEQFF.

There are a few counts of this clonotype. The gene calls are TRBV6-6 and TRBJ2-5; TRBD1 agrees at 7 bases. The CDR3 sequence is 14 residues long. V trimming: 5 bases; J trimming: 0 bases; junction bases outside the gene matches: 3. From germline, CDR1 is MNHNY and CDR2 SVGAGI (reference sequence). Written as DNA, the CDR3 is TGTGCCAGCAGTCAGACAGGGAACCAAGAGACCCAGTACTTC. Protein: CASSQTGNQETQYF.

Ten or more counts support this clonotype. V gene TRBV4-1 combines with J gene TRBJ2-3; the D call may be TRBD1 or TRBD2 (7 bases each). CDR1 is MGHRA and CDR2 is YSYEKL in the germline V gene. Trimming removed 4 bases at V and 4 bases at J, with 21 bases between. The CDR3 has 17 residues. This CDR3 is CASSPDGQAAGADTQYF. Written as DNA, the CDR3 is TGCGCCAGCAGCCCCGACGGACAGGCGGCGGGGGCAGATACGCAGTATTTT.

CDR3 in amino acids: CATSRVTSGSRQFF. Here the CDR3 DNA reads TGTGCCACCAGCAGAGTGACTAGCGGGTCGCGTCAGTTCTTC. The chain couples TRBV15 to TRBJ2-1; 10 nucleotides agree with TRBD2. Germline V gene sequence: CDR1 LNHNV, CDR2 YYDKDF (reference sequence). The junction had 7 bases not matched to a gene; V was cut back by 1 base and J by 13 bases. The CDR3 contains 14 residues.

The chain has TRBV11-1 and TRBJ2-5, with D possibly matching TRBD2 (6 bases). The germline V gene has CDR1 SGHAT and CDR2 FQDESV (reference sequence). This CDR3 has 17 residues. V gave up 0 bases and J gave up 3 bases, with 17 bases separating them. The CDR3, as DNA: TGTGCCAGCAGCTTAGCGAATGGGCGGGACGCAGAAGAGACCCAGTACTTC. Encoded protein: CASSLANGRDAEETQYF.

This clonotype was seen many times. The J gene is TRBJ2-7, the V gene TRBV11-2, with 9 bases that match TRBD2. Germline trimming cut 5 bases from V and 2 bases from J; bases unmatched to any gene: 10. The CDR3 runs to 16 residues. In germline, CDR1 is SGHAT, CDR2 FQNNGV. The CDR3 bases are TGTGCCAGCAGCGCTGGGCGGGGGGGAGGGCCCTACGAGCAGTACGTC. It yields the protein CASSAGRGGGPYEQYV.

The chain has TRBV4-3 and TRBJ2-4; 11 bases fit TRBD2. The CDR3 extends over 21 amino acids. Germline CDR1 LGHNA, CDR2 YSLEER. J lost 1 base, V lost 0 bases, and 14 bases had no gene match. The CDR3 DNA sequence: TGCGCCAGCAGCCAAGAAGGTCAGCTAGCGGGAGGCGTGGGGGCCAAAAACATTCAGTACTTC. This sequence encodes CASSQEGQLAGGVGAKNIQYF.

This clonotype appeared many times. The gene calls are TRBV7-8 and TRBJ2-6; 9 bases agree with TRBD2. Germline trimming cut 1 base from V and 2 bases from J; bases unmatched to any gene: 6. Germline values: CDR1 SGHVS, CDR2 FQNEAQ. The CDR3 consists of 18 residues. CDR3 in DNA: TGTGCCAGCAGCTTAGTTGGCGGGAGGGCCACTGGGGCCAACGTCCTGACTTTC. Protein: CASSLVGGRATGANVLTF. Based on the CDR3 plus reference TRBV7-8 and TRBJ2-6, the full variable domain is GAGVSQSPRYKVAKRGQDVALRCDPISGHVSLFWYQQALGQGPEFLTYFQNEAQLDKSGLPSDRFFAERPEGSVSTLKIQRTQQEDSAVYLCASSLVGGRATGANVLTFGAGSRLTVL.

This clonotype has just a few counts. The genes are TRBV7-2 and TRBJ2-1; D call uncertain. V lost 1 base to trimming and J lost 9 bases, with 13 bases between them. CDR3 size: 14 residues. The germline gives CDR1 SGHTA, CDR2 FQGNSA. CDR3: CASSLEATRPEQFF. Here the CDR3 DNA reads TGTGCCAGCAGCTTAGAGGCGACCCGGCCTGAGCAGTTCTTC.

This clonotype was counted a few times. The V gene is TRBV14, the J gene TRBJ2-7, with 7 bases identical to TRBD2. This CDR3 contains 16 residues. CDR1 and CDR2 from the germline V gene are SGHDN and FVKESK. The V gene end was trimmed by 8 bases and the J gene end by 3 bases; junction bases not matched to a gene: 16. The CDR3 protein is CASASTGGSHNYEQYF. CDR3 nucleotides: TGTGCCAGCGCTTCGACCGGCGGGAGTCACAACTACGAGCAGTACTTC.

J is TRBJ1-2 and V is TRBV7-9; 7 bases agree with TRBD1. This CDR3 has 17 residues. Unmatched junction bases numbered 15, after V lost 4 bases and J lost 4 bases. CDR1 and CDR2 (germline): SEHNR, FQNEAQ (reference sequence). Here the CDR3 reads CASSSSGTGARVYGYTF. In DNA form, the CDR3 reads TGTGCCAGCAGCTCCTCGGGAACAGGGGCGCGGGTCTATGGCTACACCTTC.

The chain has TRBV6-1 and TRBJ1-5; D remains unclear. The germline V gene encodes CDR1 MNHNS and CDR2 SASEGT. The CDR3 spans 15 residues. V was trimmed by 7 bases and J by 0 bases, leaving 13 bases between them. The CDR3 region is CASTWPAASNQPQHF. CDR3 sequence (DNA): TGTGCCAGCACATGGCCCGCAGCTAGCAATCAGCCCCAGCATTTT.

V usage is TRBV12-3 or TRBV12-4 and J usage is TRBJ2-5, with 13 bases matching TRBD2. The junction had 23 bases not matched to a gene; V was cut back by 5 bases and J by 5 bases. This CDR3 is built from 21 residues. CDR3 amino acids: CASSPESIFTSGRAQGETQYF. The CDR3 DNA is TGTGCCAGCAGTCCCGAGAGTATCTTTACTAGCGGGAGGGCCCAAGGGGAGACCCAGTACTTC.

There are many counts of this clonotype. This chain links TRBV7-2 with TRBJ2-7, with 7 bases fitting TRBD1. CDR1 is SGHTA, CDR2 FQGNSA, per germline. CDR3 length equals 15 residues. Trimming took 3 bases from V and 0 from J; bases not matched to a gene: 5. The CDR3 region is CASSFSGDSSYEQYF. In DNA, the CDR3 is TGTGCCAGCAGCTTCTCTGGGGACAGCTCCTACGAGCAGTACTTC.

This clonotype was seen more than once but under ten times. This chain links TRBV6-6 with TRBJ2-7; TRBD2 matches 8 bases. The length of the CDR3 is 14 residues. With 6 bases clipped from V and 2 bases from J, the junction kept 6 bases outside the gene matches. From germline, CDR1 is MNHNY and CDR2 SVGAGI (reference sequence). Here the CDR3 reads CASRKSGGAYEQYF. Written as DNA, the CDR3 is TGTGCCAGCAGAAAGTCCGGGGGGGCCTACGAGCAGTACTTC.

This clonotype was observed a few times. The V gene is TRBV30, the J gene TRBJ2-2, with a possible D match to TRBD2 (5 bases). V dropped 3 bases and J dropped 6 bases, with 11 bases sitting between them. CDR1 and CDR2 from the germline V gene are GTSNPN and SVGIG (reference sequence). The CDR3 is 13 residues long. CDR3 residues: CAWRRGLPGELFF. The CDR3, as DNA: TGTGCCTGGAGAAGAGGGTTGCCCGGGGAGCTGTTTTTT.

This clonotype was picked up a small number of times. V gene TRBV7-8 combines with J gene TRBJ1-4, with D unclear. The CDR3 sequence is 12 residues long. The V gene's germline CDR1 is SGHVS and CDR2 FQNEAQ. Trimming removed 5 bases at V and 8 bases at J, with 9 bases between. In nucleotides, the CDR3 is TGTGCCAGCAGCCCGCCTCGCGAAAAACTGTTTTTT. This translates into CASSPPREKLFF. Complete variable domain (other parts from reference TRBV7-8 and TRBJ1-4): GAGVSQSPRYKVAKRGQDVALRCDPISGHVSLFWYQQALGQGPEFLTYFQNEAQLDKSGLPSDRFFAERPEGSVSTLKIQRTQQEDSAVYLCASSPPREKLFFGSGTQLSVL.

V usage is TRBV19 and J usage is TRBJ1-4, with 9 nucleotides matching TRBD1. J gave up 15 bases and V 8 bases, and 10 bases lay outside the gene matches. This CDR3 has 12 amino acids. The germline CDR1 and CDR2 sequences are LNHDA and SQIVND (reference sequence). The CDR3 nucleotides read TGTGCCAGTCATGATCGACAGGGGGAGATGTTTTTT. Its translation is CASHDRQGEMFF.

The V gene is TRBV2, the J gene TRBJ1-2; 9 bases fit TRBD1. This CDR3 region has 14 residues. Germline assignment: CDR1 SNHLY and CDR2 FYNNEI. With 7 bases clipped from V and 4 bases from J, the junction kept 7 bases outside the gene matches. The CDR3 DNA reads as TGTGCCAGCACACGGGACAGGGACGTCTATGGCTACACCTTC. Amino acid sequence: CASTRDRDVYGYTF.

V is TRBV4-2 and J is TRBJ2-7, with D possibly being TRBD1 (5 bases). V was clipped by 0 bases and J by 5 bases, with 17 bases between them. Germline V lookup: CDR1 LGHNA, CDR2 YNFKEQ. The CDR3 is 16 amino acids. The CDR3 reads CASSQDWGGMKDEQYF. The CDR3 DNA reads TGTGCCAGCAGCCAAGATTGGGGCGGAATGAAGGACGAGCAGTACTTC.

In this sample, this clonotype turned up a few times. The rearrangement uses TRBV4-3 and TRBJ2-7, with 7 bases matching TRBD2. This CDR3 is built from 16 residues. Germline V gene sequence: CDR1 LGHNA, CDR2 YSLEER. The junction had 9 bases not matched to a gene; V was cut back by 1 base and J by 3 bases. The CDR3 sequence is CASSQVGGSLSYEQYV. CDR3 coding DNA: TGCGCCAGCAGCCAAGTTGGCGGGAGTCTTAGCTACGAGCAGTACGTC.